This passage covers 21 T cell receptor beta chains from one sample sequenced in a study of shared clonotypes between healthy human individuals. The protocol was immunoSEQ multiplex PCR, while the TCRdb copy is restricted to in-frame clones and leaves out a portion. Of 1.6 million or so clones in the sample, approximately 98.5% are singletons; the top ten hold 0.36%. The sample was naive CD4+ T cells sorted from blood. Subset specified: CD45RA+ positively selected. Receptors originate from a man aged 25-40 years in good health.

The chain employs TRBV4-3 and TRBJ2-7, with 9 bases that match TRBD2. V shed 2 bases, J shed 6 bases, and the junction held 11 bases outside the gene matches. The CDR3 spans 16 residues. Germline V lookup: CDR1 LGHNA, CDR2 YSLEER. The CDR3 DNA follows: TGCGCCAGCAGCCAACAGCCCGGGACTAGCTTCTCCGAGCAGTACTTC. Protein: CASSQQPGTSFSEQYF.

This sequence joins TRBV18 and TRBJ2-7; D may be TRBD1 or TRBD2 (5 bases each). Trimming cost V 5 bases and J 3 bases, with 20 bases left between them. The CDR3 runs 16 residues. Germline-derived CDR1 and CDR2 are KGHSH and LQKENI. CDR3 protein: CASSEENWDRNYEQYF. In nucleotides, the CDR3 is TGTGCCAGCTCAGAGGAAAATTGGGACCGTAACTACGAGCAGTACTTC.

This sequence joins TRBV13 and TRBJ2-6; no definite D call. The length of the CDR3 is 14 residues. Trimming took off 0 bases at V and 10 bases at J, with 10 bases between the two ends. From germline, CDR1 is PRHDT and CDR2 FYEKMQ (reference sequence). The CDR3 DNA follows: TGTGCCAGCAGCTTAGGCCCTCTCCGGAACGTCCTGACTTTC. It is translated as CASSLGPLRNVLTF. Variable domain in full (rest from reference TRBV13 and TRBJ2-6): AAGVIQSPRHLIKEKRETATLKCYPIPRHDTVYWYQQGPGQDPQFLISFYEKMQSDKGSIPDRFSAQQFSDYHSELNMSSLELGDSALYFCASSLGPLRNVLTFGAGSRLTVL.

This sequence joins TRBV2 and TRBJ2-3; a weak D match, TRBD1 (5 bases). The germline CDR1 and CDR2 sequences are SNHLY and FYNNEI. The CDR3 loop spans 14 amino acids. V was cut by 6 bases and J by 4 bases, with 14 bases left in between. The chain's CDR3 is CASRAGLPPDTQYF. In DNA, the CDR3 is TGTGCCAGCAGAGCAGGGCTCCCCCCAGATACGCAGTATTTT.

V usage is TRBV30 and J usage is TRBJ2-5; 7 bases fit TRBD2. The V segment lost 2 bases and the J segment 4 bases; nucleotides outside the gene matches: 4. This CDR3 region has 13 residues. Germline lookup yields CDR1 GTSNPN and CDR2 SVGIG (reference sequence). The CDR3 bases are TGTGCCTGGAGTTTCCAGCGGGGAGAGACCCAGTACTTC. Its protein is CAWSFQRGETQYF.

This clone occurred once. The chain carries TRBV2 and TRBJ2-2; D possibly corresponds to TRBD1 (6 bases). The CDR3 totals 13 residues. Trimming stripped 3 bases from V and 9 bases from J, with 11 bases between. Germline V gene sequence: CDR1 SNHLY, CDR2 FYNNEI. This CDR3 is CASSDGTSWELFF. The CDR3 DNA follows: TGTGCCAGCAGTGACGGGACAAGCTGGGAGCTGTTTTTT. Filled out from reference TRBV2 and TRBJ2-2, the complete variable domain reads EPEVTQTPSHQVTQMGQEVILRCVPISNHLYFYWYRQILGQKVEFLVSFYNNEISEKSEIFDDQFSVERPDGSNFTLKIRSTKLEDSAMYFCASSDGTSWELFFGEGSRLTVL.

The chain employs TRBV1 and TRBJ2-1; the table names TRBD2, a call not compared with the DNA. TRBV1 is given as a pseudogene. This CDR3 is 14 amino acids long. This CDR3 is CTSSQVRGRREQFF. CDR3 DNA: TGCACCAGCAGCCAAGTGCGTGGTCGCCGGGAGCAGTTCTTC.

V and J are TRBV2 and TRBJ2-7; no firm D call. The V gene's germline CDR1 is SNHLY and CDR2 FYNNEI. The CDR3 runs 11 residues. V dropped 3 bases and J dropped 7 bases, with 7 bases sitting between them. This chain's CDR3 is CASSELFEQYF. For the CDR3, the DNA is TGTGCCAGCAGTGAGTTATTTGAGCAGTACTTC.

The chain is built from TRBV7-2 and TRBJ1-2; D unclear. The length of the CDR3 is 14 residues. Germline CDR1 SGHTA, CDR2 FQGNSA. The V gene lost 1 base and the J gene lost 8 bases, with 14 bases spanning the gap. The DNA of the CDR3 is TGTGCCAGCAGCTTAGTCTACAGCCCATACGGCTACACCTTC. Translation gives CASSLVYSPYGYTF.

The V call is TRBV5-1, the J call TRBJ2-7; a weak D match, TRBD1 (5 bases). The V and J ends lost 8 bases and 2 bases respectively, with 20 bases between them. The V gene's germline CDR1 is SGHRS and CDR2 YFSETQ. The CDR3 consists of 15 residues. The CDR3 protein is CASRLQDKTPYEQYF. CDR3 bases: TGCGCCAGTCGGCTCCAGGACAAAACTCCCTACGAGCAGTACTTC.

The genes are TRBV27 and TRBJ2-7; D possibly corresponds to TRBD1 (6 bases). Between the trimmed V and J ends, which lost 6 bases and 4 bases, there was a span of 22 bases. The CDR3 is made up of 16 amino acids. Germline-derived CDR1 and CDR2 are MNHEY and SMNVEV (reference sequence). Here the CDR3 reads CASRHPRGSSTYEQYF. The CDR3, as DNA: TGTGCCAGCAGACATCCCAGGGGAAGCTCGACTTACGAGCAGTACTTC.

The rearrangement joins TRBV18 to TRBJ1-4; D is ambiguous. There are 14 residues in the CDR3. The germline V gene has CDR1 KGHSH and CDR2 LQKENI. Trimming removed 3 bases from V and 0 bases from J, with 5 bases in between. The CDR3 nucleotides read TGTGCCAGCTCACCCAAAGCAACTAATGAAAAACTGTTTTTT. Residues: CASSPKATNEKLFF.

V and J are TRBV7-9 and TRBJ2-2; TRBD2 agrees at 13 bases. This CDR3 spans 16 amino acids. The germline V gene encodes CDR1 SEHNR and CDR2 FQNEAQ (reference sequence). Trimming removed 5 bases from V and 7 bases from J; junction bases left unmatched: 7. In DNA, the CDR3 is TGTGCCAGCAGCAAGGGACTAGCGGGAAGCGACGGGGAGCTGTTTTTT. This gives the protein CASSKGLAGSDGELFF.

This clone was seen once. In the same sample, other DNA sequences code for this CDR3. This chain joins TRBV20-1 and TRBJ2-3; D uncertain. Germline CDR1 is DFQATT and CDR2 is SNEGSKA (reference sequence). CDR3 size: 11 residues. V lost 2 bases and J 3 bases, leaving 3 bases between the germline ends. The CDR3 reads CSARITDTQYF. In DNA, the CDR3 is TGCAGTGCTAGAATAACAGATACGCAGTATTTT.

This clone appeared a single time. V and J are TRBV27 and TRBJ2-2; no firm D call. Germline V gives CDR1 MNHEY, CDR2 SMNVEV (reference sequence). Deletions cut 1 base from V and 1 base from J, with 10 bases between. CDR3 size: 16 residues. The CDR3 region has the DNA TGTGCCAGCAGTTTATTCCAACGGCAGAACACCGGGGAGCTGTTTTTT. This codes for CASSLFQRQNTGELFF.

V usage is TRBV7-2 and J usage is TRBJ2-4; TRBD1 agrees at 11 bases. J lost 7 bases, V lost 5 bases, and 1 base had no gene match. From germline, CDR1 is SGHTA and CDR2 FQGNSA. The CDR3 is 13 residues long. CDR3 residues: CASSGDRGNIQYF. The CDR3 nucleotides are TGTGCCAGCAGCGGGGACAGGGGGAACATTCAGTACTTC.

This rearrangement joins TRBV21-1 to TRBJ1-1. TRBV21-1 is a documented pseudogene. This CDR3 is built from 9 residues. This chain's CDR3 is CASRIEAFF. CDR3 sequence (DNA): TGTGCCAGCAGGATTGAAGCTTTCTTT.

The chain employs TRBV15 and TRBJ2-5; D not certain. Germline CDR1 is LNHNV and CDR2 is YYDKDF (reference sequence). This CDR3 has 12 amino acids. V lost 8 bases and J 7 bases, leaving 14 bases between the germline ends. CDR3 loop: CATGSLGGTQYF. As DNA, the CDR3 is TGTGCCACCGGTTCGCTCGGCGGGACCCAGTACTTC.

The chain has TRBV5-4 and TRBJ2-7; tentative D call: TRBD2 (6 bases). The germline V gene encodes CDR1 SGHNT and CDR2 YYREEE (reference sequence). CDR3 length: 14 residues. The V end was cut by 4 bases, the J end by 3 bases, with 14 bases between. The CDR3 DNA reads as TGTGCCAGCAGCCAAGGACGGGGGATCTACGAGCAGTACTTC. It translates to CASSQGRGIYEQYF.

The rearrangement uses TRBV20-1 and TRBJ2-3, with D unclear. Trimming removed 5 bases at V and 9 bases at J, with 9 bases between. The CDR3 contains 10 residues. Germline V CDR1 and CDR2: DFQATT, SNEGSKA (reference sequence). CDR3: CSAPLGTQYF. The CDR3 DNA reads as TGCAGTGCTCCTCTGGGGACGCAGTATTTT.

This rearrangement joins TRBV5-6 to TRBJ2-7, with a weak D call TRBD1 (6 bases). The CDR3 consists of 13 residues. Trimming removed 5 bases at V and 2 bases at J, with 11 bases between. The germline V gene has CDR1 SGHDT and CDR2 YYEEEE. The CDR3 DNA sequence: TGTGCCAGCAGGTTACAGGGCCCCTACGAGCAGTACTTC. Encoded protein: CASRLQGPYEQYF.